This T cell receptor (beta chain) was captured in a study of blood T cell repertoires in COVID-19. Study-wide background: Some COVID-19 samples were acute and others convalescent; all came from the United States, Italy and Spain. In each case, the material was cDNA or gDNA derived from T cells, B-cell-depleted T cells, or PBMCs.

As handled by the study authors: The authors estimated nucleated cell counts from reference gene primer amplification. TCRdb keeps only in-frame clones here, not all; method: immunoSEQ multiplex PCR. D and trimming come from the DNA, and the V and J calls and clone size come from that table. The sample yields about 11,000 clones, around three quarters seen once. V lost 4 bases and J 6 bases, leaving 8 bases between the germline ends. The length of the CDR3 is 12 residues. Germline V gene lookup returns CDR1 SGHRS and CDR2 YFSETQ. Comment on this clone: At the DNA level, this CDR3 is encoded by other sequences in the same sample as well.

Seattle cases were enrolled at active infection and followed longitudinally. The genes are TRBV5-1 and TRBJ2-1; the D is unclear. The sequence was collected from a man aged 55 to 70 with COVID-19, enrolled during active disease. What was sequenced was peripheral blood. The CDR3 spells CASSLPSNEQFF. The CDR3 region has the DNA TGCGCCAGCAGCCTCCCTAGCAATGAGCAGTTCTTC.